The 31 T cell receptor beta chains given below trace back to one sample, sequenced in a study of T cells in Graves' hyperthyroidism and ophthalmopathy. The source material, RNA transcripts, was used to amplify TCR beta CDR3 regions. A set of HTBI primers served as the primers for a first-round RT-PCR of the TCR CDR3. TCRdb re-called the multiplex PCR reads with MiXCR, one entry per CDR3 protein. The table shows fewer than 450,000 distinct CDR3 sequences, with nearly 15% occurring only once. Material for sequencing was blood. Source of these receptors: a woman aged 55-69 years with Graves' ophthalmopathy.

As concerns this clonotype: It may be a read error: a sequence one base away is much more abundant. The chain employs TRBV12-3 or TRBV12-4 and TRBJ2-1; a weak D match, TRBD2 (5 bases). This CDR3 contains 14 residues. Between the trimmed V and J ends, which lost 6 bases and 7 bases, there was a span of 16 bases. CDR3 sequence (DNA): TGTGCCAGCAGCAGGTACACCACGGGGAATGAGCAGTTCTTC. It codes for CASSRYTTGNEQFF.

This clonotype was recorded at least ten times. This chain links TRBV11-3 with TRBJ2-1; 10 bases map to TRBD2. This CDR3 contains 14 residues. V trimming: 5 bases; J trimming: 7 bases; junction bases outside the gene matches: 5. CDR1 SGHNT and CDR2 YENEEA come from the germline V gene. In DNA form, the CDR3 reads TGTGCCAGCAGCAAACAAGCGGGAGGGAATGAGCAGTTCTTC. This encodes CASSKQAGGNEQFF.

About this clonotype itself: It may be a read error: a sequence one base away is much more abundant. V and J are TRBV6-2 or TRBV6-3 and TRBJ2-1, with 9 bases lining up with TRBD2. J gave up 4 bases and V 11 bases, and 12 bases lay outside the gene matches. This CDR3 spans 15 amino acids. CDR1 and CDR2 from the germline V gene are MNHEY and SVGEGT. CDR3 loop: CAGTPSGRRYNEQFF. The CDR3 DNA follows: TGTGCCGGCACCCCGAGCGGGAGGCGTTACAATGAGCAGTTCTTC.

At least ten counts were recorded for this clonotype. The CDR3 coding sequence is TGTGCCAGCAGCCCCCGGACCCCCATGAACACTGAAGCTTTCTTT. It is translated as CASSPRTPMNTEAFF. V gene TRBV7-2 combines with J gene TRBJ1-1; D unclear. The CDR3 length is 15 residues. Germline lookup yields CDR1 SGHTA and CDR2 FQGNSA. Trimming stripped 5 bases from V and 0 bases from J, with 13 bases between. The whole variable domain, filled in from reference TRBV7-2 and TRBJ1-1, reads GAGVSQSPSNKVTEKGKDVELRCDPISGHTALYWYRQSLGQGLEFLIYFQGNSAPDKSGLPSDRFSAERTGGSVSTLTIQRTQQEDSAVYLCASSPRTPMNTEAFFGQGTRLTVV.

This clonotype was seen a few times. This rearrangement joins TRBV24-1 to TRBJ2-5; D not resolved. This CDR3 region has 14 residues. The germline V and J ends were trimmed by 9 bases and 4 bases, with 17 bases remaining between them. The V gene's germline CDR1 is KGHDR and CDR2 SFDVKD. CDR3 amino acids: CATSPTGVGETQYF. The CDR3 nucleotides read TGTGCCACCTCACCCACTGGGGTTGGAGAGACCCAGTACTTC.

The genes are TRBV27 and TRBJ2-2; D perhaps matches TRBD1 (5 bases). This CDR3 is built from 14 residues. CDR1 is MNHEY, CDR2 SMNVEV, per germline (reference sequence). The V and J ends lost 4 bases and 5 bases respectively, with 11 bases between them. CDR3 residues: CASSSRQRTGELFF. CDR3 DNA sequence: TGTGCCAGCAGTTCGCGACAGAGGACCGGGGAGCTGTTTTTT.

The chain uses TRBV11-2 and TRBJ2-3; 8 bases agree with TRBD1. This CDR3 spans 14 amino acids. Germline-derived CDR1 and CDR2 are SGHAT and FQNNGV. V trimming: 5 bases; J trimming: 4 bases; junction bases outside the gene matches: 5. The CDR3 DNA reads TGTGCCAGCAGCCCCAGGACAGGGCCAGATACGCAGTATTTT. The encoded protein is CASSPRTGPDTQYF.

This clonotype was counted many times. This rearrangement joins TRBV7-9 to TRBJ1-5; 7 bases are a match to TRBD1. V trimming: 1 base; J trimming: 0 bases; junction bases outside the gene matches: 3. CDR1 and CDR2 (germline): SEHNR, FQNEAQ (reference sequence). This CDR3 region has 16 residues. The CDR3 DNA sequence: TGTGCCAGCAGCTTAGGACAGGGCTATAGCAATCAGCCCCAGCATTTT. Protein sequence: CASSLGQGYSNQPQHF.

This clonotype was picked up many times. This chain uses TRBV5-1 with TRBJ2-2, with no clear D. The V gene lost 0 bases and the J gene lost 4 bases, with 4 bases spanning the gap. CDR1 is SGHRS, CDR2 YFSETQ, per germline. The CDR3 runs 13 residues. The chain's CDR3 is CASSLERTGELFF. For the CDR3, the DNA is TGCGCCAGCAGCTTGGAGCGCACCGGGGAGCTGTTTTTT.

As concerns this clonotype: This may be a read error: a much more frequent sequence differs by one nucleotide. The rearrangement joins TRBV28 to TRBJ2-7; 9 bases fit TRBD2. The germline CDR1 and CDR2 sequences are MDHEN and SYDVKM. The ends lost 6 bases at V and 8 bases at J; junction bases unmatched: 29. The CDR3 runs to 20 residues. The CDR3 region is CASSYTPVSMGNAGGHKQYF. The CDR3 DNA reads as TGTGCCAGCAGCTACACCCCGGTATCGATGGGGAATGCGGGAGGGCATAAGCAGTACTTC. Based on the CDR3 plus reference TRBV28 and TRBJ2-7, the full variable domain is DVKVTQSSRYLVKRTGEKVFLECVQDMDHENMFWYRQDPGLGLRLIYFSYDVKMKEKGDIPEGYSVSREKKERFSLILESASTNQTSMYLCASSYTPVSMGNAGGHKQYFGPGTRLTVT.

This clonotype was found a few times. The CDR3 nucleotides are TGTGCCAGCAGTTACGATTCGGGGAGGGGGCCCACTGAAGCTTTCTTT. It translates to CASSYDSGRGPTEAFF. The rearrangement uses TRBV6-5 and TRBJ1-1; 7 bases line up with TRBD1. Germline CDR1 and CDR2: MNHEY and SVGAGI. V shed 2 bases and J 4 bases; nucleotides not matched to a gene: 10. This CDR3 is 16 amino acids long.

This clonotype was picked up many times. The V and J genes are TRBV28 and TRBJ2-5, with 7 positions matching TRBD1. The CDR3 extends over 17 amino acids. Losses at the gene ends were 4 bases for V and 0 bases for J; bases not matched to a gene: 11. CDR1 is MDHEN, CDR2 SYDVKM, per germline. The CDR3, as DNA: TGTGCCAGCAGTTACGAGCCGGGACAGACGTACCAAGAGACCCAGTACTTC. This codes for CASSYEPGQTYQETQYF.

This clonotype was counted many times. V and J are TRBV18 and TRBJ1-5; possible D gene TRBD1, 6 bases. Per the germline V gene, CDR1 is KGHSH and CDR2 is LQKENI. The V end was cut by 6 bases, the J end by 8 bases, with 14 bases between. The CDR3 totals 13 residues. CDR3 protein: CASSTTGSEPQHF. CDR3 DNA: TGTGCCAGCTCTACAACAGGGAGTGAGCCCCAGCATTTT.

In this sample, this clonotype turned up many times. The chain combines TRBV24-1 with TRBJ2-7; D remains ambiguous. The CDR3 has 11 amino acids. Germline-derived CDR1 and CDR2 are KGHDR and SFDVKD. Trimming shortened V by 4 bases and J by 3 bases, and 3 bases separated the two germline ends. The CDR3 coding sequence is TGTGCCACCAGTGAGGGCTACGAGCAGTACTTC. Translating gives CATSEGYEQYF.

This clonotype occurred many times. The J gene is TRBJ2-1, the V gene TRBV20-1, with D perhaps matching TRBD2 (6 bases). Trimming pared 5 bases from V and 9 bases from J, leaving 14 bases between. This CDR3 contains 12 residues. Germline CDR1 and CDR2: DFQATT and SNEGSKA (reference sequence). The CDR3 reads CSAYFGGGEQFF. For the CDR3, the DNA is TGCAGTGCTTACTTTGGGGGAGGTGAGCAGTTCTTC.

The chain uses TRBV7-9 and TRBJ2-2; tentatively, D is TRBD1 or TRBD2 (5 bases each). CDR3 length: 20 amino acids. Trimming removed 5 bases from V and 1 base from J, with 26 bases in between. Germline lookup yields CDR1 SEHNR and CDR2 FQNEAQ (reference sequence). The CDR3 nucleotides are TGTGCCAGCAGCACACGCCGGGACCCAGAAAACATCCAGAACACCGGGGAGCTGTTTTTT. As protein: CASSTRRDPENIQNTGELFF.

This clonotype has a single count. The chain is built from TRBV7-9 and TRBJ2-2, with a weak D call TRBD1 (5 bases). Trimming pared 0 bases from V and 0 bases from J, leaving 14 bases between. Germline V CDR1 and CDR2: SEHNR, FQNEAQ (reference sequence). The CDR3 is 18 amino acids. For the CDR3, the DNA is TGTGCCAGCAGCTTAGCTTTTCTCAGGGTTTCGAACACCGGGGAGCTGTTTTTT. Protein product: CASSLAFLRVSNTGELFF.

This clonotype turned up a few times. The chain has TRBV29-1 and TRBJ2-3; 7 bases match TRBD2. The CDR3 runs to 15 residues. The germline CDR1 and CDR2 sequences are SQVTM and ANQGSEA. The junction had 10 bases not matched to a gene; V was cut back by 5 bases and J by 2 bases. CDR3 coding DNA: TGCAGCGTTCTAACCCAAGCGGGGCCCACAGATACGCAGTATTTT. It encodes CSVLTQAGPTDTQYF.

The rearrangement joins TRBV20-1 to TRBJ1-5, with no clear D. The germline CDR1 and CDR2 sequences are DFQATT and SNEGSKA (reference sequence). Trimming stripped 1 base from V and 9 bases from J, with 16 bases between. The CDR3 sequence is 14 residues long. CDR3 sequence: CSARVKDPSGPQHF. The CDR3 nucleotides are TGCAGTGCTAGAGTTAAAGACCCATCAGGGCCCCAGCATTTT.

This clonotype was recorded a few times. CDR3 DNA: TGTGCCAGCAGGGGGACAGGGAATTCACCCCTCCACTTT. It yields the protein CASRGTGNSPLHF. The rearrangement uses TRBV6-1 and TRBJ1-6, with 9 bases that match TRBD1. The CDR3 has 13 residues. With V trimmed by 6 bases and J by 7 bases, 1 base remained unmatched. Per germline, CDR1 MNHNS and CDR2 SASEGT.

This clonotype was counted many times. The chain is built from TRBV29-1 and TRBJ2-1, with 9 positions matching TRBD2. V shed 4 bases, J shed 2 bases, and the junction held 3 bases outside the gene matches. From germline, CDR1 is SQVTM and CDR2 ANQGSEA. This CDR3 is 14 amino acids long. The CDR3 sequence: CSVGPSGTYNEQFF. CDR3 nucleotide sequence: TGCAGCGTTGGGCCTAGCGGGACCTACAATGAGCAGTTCTTC.

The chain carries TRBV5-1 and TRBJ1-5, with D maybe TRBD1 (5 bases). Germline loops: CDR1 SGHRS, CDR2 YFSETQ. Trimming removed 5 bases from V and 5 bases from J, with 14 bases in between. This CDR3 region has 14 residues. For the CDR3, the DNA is TGCGCCAGCAGACGGACATCCTCGGATCAGCCCCAGCATTTT. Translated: CASRRTSSDQPQHF.

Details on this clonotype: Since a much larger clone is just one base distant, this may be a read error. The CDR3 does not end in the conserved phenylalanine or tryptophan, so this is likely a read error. CDR3 in amino acids: CASTPGWSAKNIQYL. The CDR3 nucleotides are TGTGCCAGCACCCCAGGATGGTCGGCCAAAAACATTCAGTACCTC. The chain employs TRBV2 and TRBJ2-4; D not certain. The CDR3 is made up of 15 amino acids. V was trimmed by 7 bases and J by 1 base, leaving 14 bases between them. Looked up from germline, CDR1 is SNHLY and CDR2 is FYNNEI.

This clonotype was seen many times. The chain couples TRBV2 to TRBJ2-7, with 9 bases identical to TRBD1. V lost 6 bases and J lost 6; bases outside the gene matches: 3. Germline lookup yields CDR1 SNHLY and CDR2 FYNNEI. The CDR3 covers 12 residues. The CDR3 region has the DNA TGTGCCAGCAGCGGGGACAGGGCCGAGCAGTACTTC. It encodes CASSGDRAEQYF.

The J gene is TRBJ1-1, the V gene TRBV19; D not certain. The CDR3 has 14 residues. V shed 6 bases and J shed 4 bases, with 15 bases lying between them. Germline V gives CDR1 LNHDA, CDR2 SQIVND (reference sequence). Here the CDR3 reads CASRGLRMGTEAFF. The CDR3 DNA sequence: TGTGCCAGTAGGGGGTTGCGGATGGGCACTGAAGCTTTCTTT. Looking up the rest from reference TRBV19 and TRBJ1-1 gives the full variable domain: DGGITQSPKYLFRKEGQNVTLSCEQNLNHDAMYWYRQDPGQGLRLIYYSQIVNDFQKGDIAEGYSVSREKKESFPLTVTSAQKNPTAFYLCASRGLRMGTEAFFGQGTRLTVV.

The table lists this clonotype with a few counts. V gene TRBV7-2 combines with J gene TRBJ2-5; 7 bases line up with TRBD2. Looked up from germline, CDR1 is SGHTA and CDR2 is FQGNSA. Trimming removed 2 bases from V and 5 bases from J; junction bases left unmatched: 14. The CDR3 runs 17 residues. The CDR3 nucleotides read TGTGCCAGCAGCTTAAGGCCTAGCGGTACCATCCGGGAGACCCAGTACTTC. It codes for CASSLRPSGTIRETQYF. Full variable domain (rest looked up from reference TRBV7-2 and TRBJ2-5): GAGVSQSPSNKVTEKGKDVELRCDPISGHTALYWYRQSLGQGLEFLIYFQGNSAPDKSGLPSDRFSAERTGGSVSTLTIQRTQQEDSAVYLCASSLRPSGTIRETQYFGPGTRLLVL.

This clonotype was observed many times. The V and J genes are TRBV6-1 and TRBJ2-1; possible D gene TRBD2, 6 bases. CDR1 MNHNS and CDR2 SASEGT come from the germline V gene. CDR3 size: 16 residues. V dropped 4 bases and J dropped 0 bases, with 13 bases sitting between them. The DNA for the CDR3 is TGTGCCAGCAGTGTAGGGACTCAGAGCTCCTACAATGAGCAGTTCTTC. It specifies CASSVGTQSSYNEQFF.

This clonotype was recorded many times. The DNA of the CDR3 is TGTGCCAGCTCACCAGAAAGGGGAAGAAGTCAGCCCCAGCATTTT. Protein product: CASSPERGRSQPQHF. The chain is built from TRBV18 and TRBJ1-5, with D possibly being TRBD1 (5 bases). Germline values: CDR1 KGHSH, CDR2 LQKENI. The CDR3 runs 15 residues. V lost 2 bases to trimming and J lost 6 bases, with 14 bases between them.

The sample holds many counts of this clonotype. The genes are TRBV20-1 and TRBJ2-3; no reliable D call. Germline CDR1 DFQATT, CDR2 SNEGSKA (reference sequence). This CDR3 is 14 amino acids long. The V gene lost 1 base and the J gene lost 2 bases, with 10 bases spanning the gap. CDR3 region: CSARAGSATDTQYF. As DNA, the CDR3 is TGCAGTGCTAGAGCAGGTTCCGCCACAGATACGCAGTATTTT.

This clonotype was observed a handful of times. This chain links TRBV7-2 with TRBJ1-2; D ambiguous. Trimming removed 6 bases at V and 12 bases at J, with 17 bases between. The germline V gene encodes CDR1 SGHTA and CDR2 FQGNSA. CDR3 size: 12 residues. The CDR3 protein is CASSADLIGHTF. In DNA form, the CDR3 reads TGTGCCAGCAGTGCTGATCTAATAGGCCACACCTTC.

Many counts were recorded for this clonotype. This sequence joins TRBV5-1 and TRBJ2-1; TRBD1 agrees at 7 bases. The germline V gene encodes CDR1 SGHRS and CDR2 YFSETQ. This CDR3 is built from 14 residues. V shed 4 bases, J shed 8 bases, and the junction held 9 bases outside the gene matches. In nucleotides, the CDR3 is TGCGCCAGCAGCCCACAGACAGGGAGCGATGAGCAGTTCTTC. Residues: CASSPQTGSDEQFF.